The next 5 T cell receptor beta chains were all read from a single sample in a study of blood T cell repertoires in COVID-19. TCRdb's copy holds only in-frame clones and misses some; the assay was immunoSEQ multiplex PCR. The sample holds over 120,000 clones; 75% to 85% are singletons and the top ten take just under 5%. Sequenced: peripheral blood. The source of these receptors is a woman in her seventies with COVID-19, enrolled during active disease.

The chain recombines TRBV7-9 with TRBJ1-2; D gene uncertain. Germline V gene data show CDR1 as SEHNR and CDR2 as FQNEAQ (reference sequence). Trimming cost V 3 bases and J 8 bases, with 19 bases left between them. The CDR3 runs to 15 residues. In nucleotides, the CDR3 is TGTGCCAGCAGCTTTCCCCTCAATTTGGGAGAAGGCTACACCTTC. Amino acids: CASSFPLNLGEGYTF.

The gene calls are TRBV3-1 (or the pseudogene TRBV3-2) and TRBJ1-4; possible D gene TRBD1, 6 bases. CDR1 LGHDT and CDR2 YNNKEL come from the germline V gene (reference sequence). Trimming left V 0 bases short and J 5 bases short, with 19 bases between. The CDR3 spans 18 residues. The chain's CDR3 is CASSQERGALRLNEKLFF. CDR3 in DNA: TGTGCCAGCAGCCAAGAACGGGGGGCTCTCCGATTAAATGAAAAACTGTTTTTT.

V and J are TRBV28 and TRBJ1-2; TRBD1 matches at 8 bases. J was trimmed by 8 bases and V by 5 bases; bases with no gene match: 13. The CDR3 totals 15 residues. Germline V lookup: CDR1 MDHEN, CDR2 SYDVKM. CDR3 bases: TGTGCCAGCAGTCCCCCGGGCAGGGGGCCCGAGGGCTACACCTTC. As protein: CASSPPGRGPEGYTF.

CDR3 in DNA: TGTGCCAGTAGTATTCGGGGGACAGCCCATAATTCACCCCTCCACTTT. It yields the protein CASSIRGTAHNSPLHF. This rearrangement joins TRBV19 to TRBJ1-6, with 7 bases identical to TRBD1. This CDR3 has 16 amino acids. Germline CDR1 and CDR2: LNHDA and SQIVND (reference sequence). After removal of 3 bases from V and 5 bases from J, the junction contained 7 bases not matched to a gene.

The rearrangement joins TRBV19 to TRBJ1-1; no clear D. Germline V CDR1 and CDR2: LNHDA, SQIVND (reference sequence). The CDR3 extends over 13 amino acids. Trimming left V 3 bases short and J 0 bases short, with 5 bases between. The CDR3 DNA follows: TGTGCCAGTAGTATGGCGGTGAACACTGAAGCTTTCTTT. Protein product: CASSMAVNTEAFF.